This T cell receptor beta chain derives from a study of post-analysis software for immune sequencing data. Study information: The patients showed relapsing-remitting, secondary progressive and progressive-relapsing multiple sclerosis courses. Study-wide points: Normalized Chao1 diversity was significantly lower in multiple sclerosis patients than in controls.

Comments on this clonotype: What it recognizes is unknown.

Unique molecular identifiers were carried by the TCR beta cDNA libraries. Input of about 0.9 to 10 million T cells yielded a few hundred thousand cDNA molecules. In TCRdb, the PCR reads were re-called with MiXCR into one record per CDR3 protein. The data hold under 650,000 distinct CDR3 sequences, with about 44% observed a single time. What was sequenced was blood. The sequence derives from a girl aged 5-17 years with multiple sclerosis.

CDR3 loop: CASSYFPTLLPSEAFF. CDR3 nucleotides: TGTGCCAGCAGTTACTTCCCCACCCTACTCCCCTCTGAAGCTTTCTTT. The chain combines TRBV6-5 with TRBJ1-1; D not resolved. There are 16 residues in the CDR3. The V and J ends lost 1 base and 6 bases respectively, with 18 bases between them. Germline V gene sequence: CDR1 MNHEY, CDR2 SVGAGI.